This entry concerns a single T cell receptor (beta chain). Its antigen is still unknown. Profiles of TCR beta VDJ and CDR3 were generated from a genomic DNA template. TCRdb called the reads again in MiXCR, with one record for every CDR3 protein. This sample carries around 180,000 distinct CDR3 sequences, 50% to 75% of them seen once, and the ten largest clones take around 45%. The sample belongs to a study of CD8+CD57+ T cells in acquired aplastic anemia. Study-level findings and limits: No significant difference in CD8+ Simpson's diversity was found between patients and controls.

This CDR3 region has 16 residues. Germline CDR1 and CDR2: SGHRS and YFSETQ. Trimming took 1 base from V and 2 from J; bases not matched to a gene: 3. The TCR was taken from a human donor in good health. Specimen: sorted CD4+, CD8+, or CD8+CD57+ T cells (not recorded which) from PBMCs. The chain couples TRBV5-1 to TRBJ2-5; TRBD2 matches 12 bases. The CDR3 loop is CASSLRLAGDQETQYF. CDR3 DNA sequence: TGCGCCAGCAGCTTGAGACTAGCGGGGGATCAAGAGACCCAGTACTTC.